Below are 11 T cell receptor beta chains sequenced from a single sample in a study of cytomegalovirus exposure and HLA in healthy donors. The PCR used 60 Vbeta and 13 Jbeta primers. Produced via immunoSEQ multiplex PCR; TCRdb's table is partial and in-frame only. Of under 200,000 clones listed, roughly 85% are singletons. The sequencing sample was made of PBMCs. Receptors were obtained from a woman aged 40 to 50 in good health and CMV-seronegative.

This clone was seen once. The chain combines TRBV7-6 with TRBJ1-3; TRBD1 matches 7 bases. The V segment lost 1 base and the J segment 2 bases; nucleotides outside the gene matches: 8. The CDR3 spans 17 residues. Germline V gene sequence: CDR1 SGHVS, CDR2 FNYEAQ. CDR3 loop: CASSLGTGILPGNTIYF. The CDR3 DNA sequence: TGTGCCAGCAGCTTAGGGACAGGTATACTCCCTGGAAACACCATATATTTT.

The chain recombines TRBV28 with TRBJ2-2; the match to TRBD2 covers 7 bases. This CDR3 spans 14 amino acids. The J segment lost 6 bases and the V segment lost 8 bases, leaving 9 bases of the junction unmatched. Germline V gene sequence: CDR1 MDHEN, CDR2 SYDVKM. Written as DNA, the CDR3 is TGTGCCAGCTCCCGAATCCGGGAGGCCGGGGAGCTGTTTTTT. It specifies CASSRIREAGELFF.

The rearrangement links TRBV4-1 to TRBJ2-1, with TRBD2 identical over 9 bases. J was trimmed by 5 bases and V by 4 bases; bases with no gene match: 9. The CDR3 covers 16 residues. Germline V gene data show CDR1 as MGHRA and CDR2 as YSYEKL. The DNA of the CDR3 is TGCGCCAGCAGCCGTAGGACTAGCGCAAGTGACAATGAGCAGTTCTTC. It codes for CASSRRTSASDNEQFF.

The rearrangement uses TRBV21-1 and TRBJ2-7; the DNA was not compared with TRBD1, the D call given in the table. TRBV21-1 is a pseudogene locus. The CDR3 runs to 14 residues. The chain's CDR3 is CASGRQGLSYEQYF. CDR3 in DNA: TGTGCCAGCGGGAGACAGGGGCTTTCCTACGAGCAGTACTTC.

The chain links TRBV4-1 to TRBJ1-2, with D unresolved. Looked up from germline, CDR1 is MGHRA and CDR2 is YSYEKL. V was pared by 0 bases and J by 7 bases, with 15 bases between. This CDR3 is built from 15 residues. This CDR3 is CASSQDRRGISGYTF. Here the CDR3 DNA reads TGCGCCAGCAGCCAAGATCGGAGAGGGATTAGTGGCTACACCTTC.

This chain uses TRBV5-8 with TRBJ1-6, with D perhaps TRBD1 (6 bases). This CDR3 spans 16 amino acids. V was pared by 3 bases and J by 1 base, with 11 bases between. Germline CDR1 SGHTS, CDR2 YDEGEE. The CDR3 protein is CASSSGTTSYNSPLHF. CDR3 in DNA: TGTGCCAGCAGCTCCGGGACAACGTCCTATAATTCACCCCTCCACTTT.

As concerns this clone: In the same sample, other DNA sequences code for this CDR3. This rearrangement joins TRBV5-1 to TRBJ2-7, with 9 bases identical to TRBD1. Looked up from germline, CDR1 is SGHRS and CDR2 is YFSETQ. V dropped 1 base and J dropped 0; count of bases not matched to a gene: 2. The CDR3 runs to 15 residues. CDR3 bases: TGCGCCAGCAGCTTGACAGGGGGCAGCTCCTACGAGCAGTACTTC. It encodes CASSLTGGSSYEQYF.

The V call is TRBV7-6, the J call TRBJ1-1, with no clear D. V lost 1 base and J lost 2, with 8 bases in between. The germline V gene has CDR1 SGHVS and CDR2 FNYEAQ. This CDR3 is built from 14 residues. The CDR3 loop reads CASSLDRVNTEAFF. In DNA form, the CDR3 reads TGTGCCAGCAGCTTAGACCGGGTTAACACTGAAGCTTTCTTT.

The chain couples TRBV19 to TRBJ2-6, with TRBD1 identical over 9 bases. CDR1 LNHDA and CDR2 SQIVND come from the germline V gene (reference sequence). The CDR3 length is 17 residues. With 5 bases clipped from V and 4 bases from J, the junction kept 9 bases outside the gene matches. The CDR3 bases are TGTGCCAGTAGTGCCCGGGACAGGGCTCAAGGGGCCAACGTCCTGACTTTC. Translating it yields CASSARDRAQGANVLTF.

CDR3 amino acids: CASSLGGQGGYTF. The CDR3 bases are TGTGCCAGCAGTTTAGGAGGACAGGGGGGCTACACCTTC. The chain joins TRBV28 to TRBJ1-2; TRBD1 agrees at 9 bases. The CDR3 has 13 amino acids. V trimming: 2 bases; J trimming: 8 bases; junction bases outside the gene matches: 3. Germline CDR1 and CDR2: MDHEN and SYDVKM.

This chain uses TRBV9 with TRBJ2-2; D may be TRBD2 (6 bases). Trimming stripped 0 bases from V and 0 bases from J, with 15 bases between. Germline assignment: CDR1 SGDLS and CDR2 YYNGEE. This CDR3 has 18 amino acids. CDR3 DNA: TGTGCCAGCAGCGTAGTTCCCGGGGGAGCGGCGAACACCGGGGAGCTGTTTTTT. It encodes CASSVVPGGAANTGELFF.